This paragraph covers one TCR beta chain sequence. Per-base quality was not reported, and no clone a single base away is much larger than it. This sample stems from a study of graft-versus-host responses after intestinal transplantation (TCRdb year 2021). For the wider study: The transplants that recipients got were multivisceral, liver-intestinal, or isolated intestinal. Every recipient was given anti-thymocyte globulin induction, then maintenance tacrolimus and steroids for two to three years. Bulk TCR-beta CDR3 sequencing was used to track graft-versus-host and host-versus-graft alloreactive T cell clones in the graft, circulation and bone marrow after intestinal transplantation. Alloreactive clones were identified by sequencing pre-transplant mixed lymphocyte reaction products and comparing these products with unstimulated pre-transplant donor and recipient T cells. The cohort enrolled 20 to 25 intestinal transplant recipients including one retransplant, and a few patients lacking pretransplant specimens were excluded. A peak of at least 4% donor T cells among recipient peripheral blood mononuclear cells was the definition used for donor T cell macrochimerism. Rather than being sequenced by the commercial service, samples from a few later patients were sequenced in-house on an Illumina MiSeq and processed with MiXCR.

What the research found in general, with its limitations: Peak levels of circulating GvH clones were associated with declines in HvG clones early after transplant. GvH clones turned up in recipient bone marrow, with some appearing earlier in ileal mucosa or blood, a pattern consistent with an intestinal mucosal origin. Conclusions were limited by the relatively low number and heterogeneity of intestinal transplant patients. Patients with donor T cell macrochimerism had high GvH to HvG T cell clonal ratios in their allografts.

The library relied on the immunoSEQ multiplex PCR assay. For most patients, genomic DNA was isolated using the Qiagen DNeasy Blood and Tissue Kit and was shipped frozen to Adaptive Biotechnologies for TCR sequencing. For most patients, high-throughput TCR-beta CDR3 sequencing of genomic DNA was performed by Adaptive Biotechnologies. Turning to the authors' computational methods: Adaptive's ImmunoSEQ software was the source of the TCR sequencing data for 15 to 20 patients, while a few other patients were processed with MiXCR and VDJtools. To correct CD4 versus CD8 sorting errors, sequences present in both subsets at a frequency ratio below 5:1 were removed. CDR3 nucleotide sequences shared between donor and recipient were removed because their origin could not be assigned. To count as alloreactive, a clone needed at least 2-fold expansion over unstimulated cells and a minimum CFSE-low frequency of 0.002% (template counts) or 0.001% (read counts). A clone was considered mappable if detected in the sequenced pre-transplant spleen, lymph node, or MLR CFSE-low populations of the donor or recipient. Cumulative frequency of alloreactive clones was calculated as a percentage of all sequences weighted by copy number. What TCRdb holds here is the immuneACCESS table cut down to in-frame rearrangements. Part of the clones is not present; checked against another copy, under half of the missing clones reflect an unresolved V gene, and the others are unexplained. The DNA was the basis for D and trimming; V, J and clone size are from that table. Recorded for this sample are fewer than 13,000 clones; 25% to 30% of them occurred a single time. The top ten constitute approximately 3.5% of the sample.

Relative to germline, V is 2 bases shorter and J is 4 bases shorter, with 11 bases between their ends. For CDR1 and CDR2, the germline V gene (reference sequence) lists SEHNR and FQNEAQ. Including cysteine and phenylalanine, the CDR3 has 14 amino acids. The entry retains the CDR3 DNA only, 42 bases that are in frame from base 1. The intended sense of this specimen's time point label: cells obtained before transplantation from donor or recipient. Mixed lymphocyte reactions plated around 200,000 CFSE-labeled pre-transplant responders with around 200,000 irradiated violet-dye-labeled stimulators and were cultured for six to seven days. After the mixed lymphocyte reaction, proliferating CD3+CD4+CFSE-low and CD3+CD8+CFSE-low responder cells were FACS-sorted on a BD Influx sorter.

The sample was alloreactive CD4+ T cells from a mixed lymphocyte reaction culture, taken before intestinal transplant. What the cell subset or site label conveys for this sample: CFSE-low proliferating T cells sorted from roughly 6-day pre-transplant mixed lymphocyte reaction (GvH or HvG direction). This chain joins TRBV7-9 to TRBJ1-2; tentative D gene TRBD1, with 6 bases matching. This clonotype was sampled from a human patient who received an intestinal transplant. The DNA sequence is as follows: TGTGCCAGCAGCTTATGGGGGGCAGGCTATGGCTACACCTTC. This sequence encodes CASSLWGAGYGYTF.